This T cell receptor beta chain was sequenced during a study of blood T cell repertoires in COVID-19. Study-level background: Whether acute or convalescent, the COVID-19 samples came from the United States, Italy and Spain.

As handled by the study authors: It was from reference gene primer amplification that nucleated cell counts were estimated. Data came from immunoSEQ multiplex PCR; TCRdb stores just in-frame clones and leaves some out. That table furnishes V, J and clone size, whereas the DNA furnished D and trimming. The data show 55,000 to 75,000 clones, about three quarters seen once. This sequence originates from a woman in her seventies with acute or convalescent COVID-19. The sample consisted of peripheral blood.

Written as DNA, the CDR3 is TGTGCCAGCAGCGTAGAGGCTAGCGGGAGGGCGAATGAGCAGTTCTTC. Residues: CASSVEASGRANEQFF. V and J are TRBV9 and TRBJ2-1; TRBD2 agrees at 12 bases. The CDR3 consists of 16 residues. V dropped 0 bases and J dropped 7; count of bases not matched to a gene: 5. CDR1 and CDR2 (germline): SGDLS, YYNGEE.